This T cell receptor beta chain was recovered during a study of identical twins. One entry per CDR3 protein, called by TCRdb with MiXCR from the 5' RACE reads. There are about 890,000 distinct CDR3 sequences in the sample; more than 9% occur only once, and around 1.5% lies in the top ten. This clonotype has a count of ten or more. Its specificity is not known. Study observations and caveats: A cross-sectional statistical analysis, not follow-up of the same donors, supported the conclusions. For cord blood, abundant beta clonotypes had fewer insertions, unlike memory repertoires, which showed none.

The germline CDR1 and CDR2 sequences are SGHTA and FQGNSA. The ends lost 5 bases at V and 5 bases at J; junction bases unmatched: 9. The CDR3 loop spans 14 amino acids. These same records also appear under a second study, on yellow fever vaccine responses in identical twins.

Sequencing was done on a sample of PBMCs. The J gene is TRBJ2-7, the V gene TRBV7-2; 7 bases agree with TRBD1. This receptor was taken from a woman younger than 35 in good health. CDR3 nucleotide sequence: TGTGCCAGCAGCCGCTACAGGGGCGTCAACGAGCAGTACTTC. Translation gives CASSRYRGVNEQYF. Variable domain in full (rest from reference TRBV7-2 and TRBJ2-7): GAGVSQSPSNKVTEKGKDVELRCDPISGHTALYWYRQSLGQGLEFLIYFQGNSAPDKSGLPSDRFSAERTGGSVSTLTIQRTQQEDSAVYLCASSRYRGVNEQYFGPGTRLTVT.